The 26 T cell receptor beta chains in this list originate from one sample, sequenced in a study of CD8 T cells in Susac syndrome. Reverse transcription of about 0.45 to 1 ug RNA was carried out with random hexamers. TCRdb reanalysed the immunoSEQ multiplex PCR reads using MiXCR and keeps one entry per CDR3 protein. The sample holds about 100,000 distinct CDR3 sequences; 95% are singletons and the top ten take 0.3%. The source material was CD8+ T cells from PBMCs. The receptors come from a human donor with Susac syndrome.

This chain links TRBV6-5 with TRBJ2-1; possibly TRBD1 for D (5 bases). This CDR3 spans 13 amino acids. Between the trimmed V and J ends, which lost 2 bases and 4 bases, there was a span of 6 bases. The V gene's germline CDR1 is MNHEY and CDR2 SVGAGI. CDR3 DNA sequence: TGTGCCAGCAGTTACGACAGTTACAATGAGCAGTTCTTC. Its translation is CASSYDSYNEQFF.

The chain employs TRBV6-6 and TRBJ2-5; weak D call: TRBD2 (5 bases). The CDR3 runs to 15 residues. The ends were cut back, 5 bases at V and 5 bases at J, with 18 bases in the middle. CDR1 MNHNY and CDR2 SVGAGI come from the germline V gene (reference sequence). The CDR3 region is CASSPVSEAAETQYF. The DNA for the CDR3 is TGTGCCAGCAGTCCCGTTTCGGAGGCTGCTGAGACCCAGTACTTC.

In this sample, this clonotype turned up a few times. This chain joins TRBV7-6 and TRBJ1-4; a weak D match, TRBD1 (5 bases). CDR3 length: 13 residues. Germline V gives CDR1 SGHVS, CDR2 FNYEAQ. V lost 6 bases and J lost 5, with 10 bases in between. The CDR3 nucleotides read TGTGCCAGCAGTCGTGGGGGAAATGAAAAACTGTTTTTT. The encoded protein is CASSRGGNEKLFF. Supplemented by reference TRBV7-6 and TRBJ1-4, the full variable domain reads GAGVSQSPRYKVTKRGQDVALRCDPISGHVSLYWYRQALGQGPEFLTYFNYEAQQDKSGLPNDRFSAERPEGSISTLTIQRTEQRDSAMYRCASSRGGNEKLFFGSGTQLSVL.

This chain joins TRBV29-1 and TRBJ1-2; D unclear. V gave up 2 bases and J gave up 7 bases, with 14 bases separating them. The CDR3 is 13 residues long. Germline lookup yields CDR1 SQVTM and CDR2 ANQGSEA. The DNA of the CDR3 is TGCAGCGTTGAACCCGGCCCTGGGTCTGGCTACACCTTC. Amino acids: CSVEPGPGSGYTF.

This sequence joins TRBV7-9 and TRBJ1-1; TRBD1 matches 8 bases. Germline assignment: CDR1 SEHNR and CDR2 FQNEAQ (reference sequence). Trimming took 4 bases from V and 10 from J; bases not matched to a gene: 8. The CDR3 covers 13 residues. This chain's CDR3 is CASSYSGGDPAFF. The CDR3 DNA reads TGTGCCAGCAGCTACTCAGGGGGCGACCCAGCTTTCTTT.

The gene calls are TRBV9 and TRBJ1-1; no reliable D call. Trimming removed 3 bases at V and 5 bases at J, with 11 bases between. The germline V gene has CDR1 SGDLS and CDR2 YYNGEE. The CDR3 spans 13 residues. The CDR3: CASSALSGTEAFF. The DNA of the CDR3 is TGTGCCAGCAGCGCCCTCTCGGGAACTGAAGCTTTCTTT.

This sequence joins TRBV5-6 and TRBJ2-7; D remains ambiguous. Trimming shortened V by 0 bases and J by 0 bases, and 10 bases separated the two germline ends. Germline values: CDR1 SGHDT, CDR2 YYEEEE. The CDR3 loop spans 15 amino acids. The CDR3 loop is CASSLGQASSYEQYF. In DNA form, the CDR3 reads TGTGCCAGCAGCTTGGGGCAGGCGAGCTCCTACGAGCAGTACTTC.

This clonotype was observed a single time. This sequence joins TRBV6-2 or TRBV6-3 and TRBJ2-3; no definite D call. Germline V CDR1 and CDR2: MNHEY, SVGEGT. V lost 8 bases to trimming and J lost 3 bases, with 18 bases between them. The CDR3 runs to 15 residues. CDR3 region: CASAGLTRGTDTQYF. The CDR3 DNA follows: TGTGCCAGCGCTGGGTTGACTCGAGGTACAGATACGCAGTATTTT.

This chain links TRBV7-2 with TRBJ2-4; no clear D gene. The V end was cut by 6 bases, the J end by 0 bases, with 9 bases between. The CDR3 totals 14 residues. Per the germline V gene, CDR1 is SGHTA and CDR2 is FQGNSA. CDR3 bases: TGTGCCAGCAGTCGAGACCTAGCCAAAAACATTCAGTACTTC. Translated: CASSRDLAKNIQYF. Full variable domain (missing parts from reference TRBV7-2 and TRBJ2-4): GAGVSQSPSNKVTEKGKDVELRCDPISGHTALYWYRQSLGQGLEFLIYFQGNSAPDKSGLPSDRFSAERTGGSVSTLTIQRTQQEDSAVYLCASSRDLAKNIQYFGAGTRLSVL.

The V and J genes are TRBV20-1 and TRBJ2-1, with 11 bases that match TRBD2. The V and J ends lost 6 bases and 5 bases, in that order; junction bases with no gene match: 12. The germline gives CDR1 DFQATT, CDR2 SNEGSKA (reference sequence). This CDR3 contains 16 residues. CDR3 bases: TGCAGTGCGGACCTAGCGGGAGGAAGAAGGGACAATGAGCAGTTCTTC. This encodes CSADLAGGRRDNEQFF.

The CDR3 reads CASSEARTEAYEQYF. CDR3 DNA: TGTGCCAGCAGTGAAGCGAGGACAGAAGCCTACGAGCAGTACTTC. J is TRBJ2-7 and V is TRBV2, with a possible D match to TRBD1 (6 bases). Germline-derived CDR1 and CDR2 are SNHLY and FYNNEI. CDR3 length: 15 amino acids. V dropped 0 bases and J dropped 2 bases, with 11 bases sitting between them. Filled out from reference TRBV2 and TRBJ2-7, the complete variable domain reads EPEVTQTPSHQVTQMGQEVILRCVPISNHLYFYWYRQILGQKVEFLVSFYNNEISEKSEIFDDQFSVERPDGSNFTLKIRSTKLEDSAMYFCASSEARTEAYEQYFGPGTRLTVT.

This clonotype has only one observation. The chain carries TRBV20-1 and TRBJ1-2; D call uncertain. CDR3 size: 13 residues. Trimming took off 6 bases at V and 8 bases at J, with 19 bases between the two ends. Germline assignment: CDR1 DFQATT and CDR2 SNEGSKA (reference sequence). The CDR3 sequence: CSATSDPGGGYTF. The CDR3 DNA reads TGCAGTGCCACCTCGGACCCGGGAGGGGGCTACACCTTC.

V and J are TRBV29-1 and TRBJ1-1, with D possibly TRBD1 on 6 matching bases. CDR3 length: 12 residues. With 7 bases removed from V and 2 bases from J, the gap between germline ends came to 11 bases. Germline loops: CDR1 SQVTM, CDR2 ANQGSEA. CDR3 amino acids: CSAGHSNTEAFF. The CDR3 DNA reads TGCAGCGCGGGACACTCAAACACTGAAGCTTTCTTT.

The J gene is TRBJ1-3, the V gene TRBV20-1; no definite D call. With 4 bases removed from V and 2 bases from J, the gap between germline ends came to 15 bases. This CDR3 is built from 15 residues. The germline CDR1 and CDR2 sequences are DFQATT and SNEGSKA (reference sequence). The CDR3, as DNA: TGCAGTGCTATAGACGCCGAGCGGCCTGGAAACACCATATATTTT. It specifies CSAIDAERPGNTIYF.

The chain employs TRBV7-2 and TRBJ1-1, with D perhaps matching TRBD1 (6 bases). Trimming left V 5 bases short and J 2 bases short, with 15 bases between. The CDR3 totals 15 residues. Germline V gene sequence: CDR1 SGHTA, CDR2 FQGNSA. CDR3 loop: CASSIRTDINTEAFF. The CDR3 region has the DNA TGTGCCAGCAGCATCCGGACAGATATTAACACTGAAGCTTTCTTT.

The chain employs TRBV5-4 and TRBJ1-1; 8 bases are a match to TRBD1. V lost 5 bases, J lost 5 bases, and 14 bases stayed unmatched. The CDR3 loop spans 16 amino acids. Germline CDR1 reads SGHNT; CDR2 reads YYREEE (reference sequence). CDR3 nucleotide sequence: TGTGCCAGCAGTTTCGCCCCGACAGGGGAGGGGACTGAAGCTTTCTTT. It codes for CASSFAPTGEGTEAFF.

The chain is built from TRBV5-1 and TRBJ2-7; 7 bases agree with TRBD2. The trim removed 5 bases at V and 3 bases at J, leaving 5 bases unmatched. CDR3 length: 13 residues. The germline V gene encodes CDR1 SGHRS and CDR2 YFSETQ. CDR3 residues: CASRGGTVYEQYF. In nucleotides, the CDR3 is TGCGCCAGCAGGGGAGGGACCGTCTACGAGCAGTACTTC.

This clonotype was detected only once. The genes are TRBV6-1 and TRBJ2-5, with TRBD2 as a possible D gene (5 bases). There are 15 residues in the CDR3. V was trimmed by 4 bases and J by 2 bases, leaving 14 bases between them. CDR1 is MNHNS and CDR2 is SASEGT in the germline V gene. This chain's CDR3 is CASSGGGRNQETQYF. The CDR3 DNA is TGTGCCAGCAGTGGAGGCGGGCGGAATCAAGAGACCCAGTACTTC.

The V call is TRBV12-3 or TRBV12-4, the J call TRBJ2-1; 7 bases map to TRBD2. J was trimmed by 7 bases and V by 5 bases; bases with no gene match: 5. The CDR3 spans 13 residues. This CDR3 reads CASSQGGENEQFF. The CDR3 DNA reads as TGTGCCAGCAGTCAGGGAGGGGAAAATGAGCAGTTCTTC.

The chain carries TRBV7-9 and TRBJ1-5; no clear D gene. From germline, CDR1 is SEHNR and CDR2 FQNEAQ (reference sequence). Trimming removed 1 base at V and 16 bases at J, with 14 bases between. CDR3 length: 12 residues. The CDR3 region is CASSLGSDRLHF. The CDR3 nucleotides are TGTGCCAGCAGCTTAGGGTCCGACCGTTTACATTTT.

Here the CDR3 reads CASSRQGDYEQYF. The CDR3 DNA reads TGTGCCAGCAGCCGACAGGGGGACTACGAGCAGTACTTC. The chain joins TRBV6-1 to TRBJ2-7, with 9 bases lining up with TRBD1. The CDR3 totals 13 residues. Germline V gene data show CDR1 as MNHNS and CDR2 as SASEGT. Germline trimming cut 6 bases from V and 3 bases from J; bases unmatched to any gene: 3.

This clonotype has a handful of counts. The J gene is TRBJ2-3, the V gene TRBV12-3 or TRBV12-4; perhaps TRBD2 as D (5 bases). The CDR3 is 14 amino acids. The V and J ends lost 6 bases and 6 bases respectively, with 16 bases between them. In DNA, the CDR3 is TGTGCCAGCAGGGGAGCGGACCCCGGGGATACGCAGTATTTT. As protein: CASRGADPGDTQYF.

The J gene is TRBJ2-1, the V gene TRBV2; D unclear. V gave up 7 bases and J gave up 8 bases, with 0 bases separating them. Germline CDR1 is SNHLY and CDR2 is FYNNEI. The CDR3 contains 8 residues. Written as DNA, the CDR3 is TGTGCCAGCAATGAGCAGTTCTTC. It yields the protein CASNEQFF.

This clonotype was counted a single time. The chain uses TRBV5-1 and TRBJ1-1, with D unresolved. CDR3 length: 13 amino acids. V lost 3 bases to trimming and J lost 7 bases, with 13 bases between them. Germline assignment: CDR1 SGHRS and CDR2 YFSETQ. CDR3 in DNA: TGCGCCAGCAGCTGGGGTCCACCCAGTGAAGCTTTCTTT. Protein sequence: CASSWGPPSEAFF.

The J gene is TRBJ2-5, the V gene TRBV15; TRBD1 aligns across 8 bases. Germline V lookup: CDR1 LNHNV, CDR2 YYDKDF (reference sequence). With V trimmed by 2 bases and J by 0 bases, 11 bases remained unmatched. The CDR3 has 18 residues. The CDR3 loop is CATSRLGQVEENQETQYF. CDR3 in DNA: TGTGCCACCAGCAGACTGGGACAGGTTGAGGAGAACCAAGAGACCCAGTACTTC.

This clonotype was recorded a few times. The chain links TRBV9 to TRBJ2-7; D unresolved. V shed 2 bases and J shed 5 bases, with 17 bases lying between them. The CDR3 totals 15 residues. Germline lookup yields CDR1 SGDLS and CDR2 YYNGEE. The CDR3 loop is CASSVGYPQEDEQYF. The CDR3 DNA reads TGTGCCAGCAGCGTGGGCTACCCACAAGAGGACGAGCAGTACTTC.